These 9 T cell receptor beta chains originate from one sample sequenced in a study of neurological immune-mediated disorders. Using its own MiXCR run on the 5' RACE reads, TCRdb lists one record per CDR3 protein. This table has tens of thousands of distinct CDR3 sequences, almost 4% appearing once. What was sequenced was PBMCs. These receptors were taken from a young man with multiple sclerosis.

Ten or more counts support this clonotype. The V call is TRBV29-1, the J call TRBJ1-4; unclear D gene. Per germline, CDR1 SQVTM and CDR2 ANQGSEA. With 0 bases removed from V and 7 bases from J, the gap between germline ends came to 18 bases. This CDR3 has 16 residues. CDR3 sequence (DNA): TGCAGCGTTGAAGATCTTCTCCGGCCAAGTAGTGAAAAACTGTTTTTT. Encoded protein: CSVEDLLRPSSEKLFF.

At least ten counts were recorded for this clonotype. The rearrangement links TRBV5-8 to TRBJ2-1; D is unclear. CDR3 size: 14 residues. The V and J ends lost 5 bases and 6 bases respectively, with 15 bases between them. The V gene's germline CDR1 is SGHTS and CDR2 YDEGEE. CDR3 nucleotides: TGTGCCAGCAGGCAGCCGGGCCGGAGCAATGAGCAGTTCTTC. This codes for CASRQPGRSNEQFF.

This clonotype was recorded many times. The chain recombines TRBV5-1 with TRBJ1-2; the D gene is possibly TRBD1 (6 bases). V lost 4 bases and J 8 bases, leaving 15 bases between the germline ends. From germline, CDR1 is SGHRS and CDR2 YFSETQ. The CDR3 covers 13 residues. This chain's CDR3 is CASSNGQSLGYTF. The CDR3 DNA is TGCGCCAGCAGCAACGGACAGTCCTTGGGCTACACCTTC.

There are many counts of this clonotype. CDR3 loop: CAISPLVLADTQYF. For the CDR3, the DNA is TGTGCCATCAGTCCACTCGTATTGGCAGATACGCAGTATTTT. The chain joins TRBV10-3 to TRBJ2-3; no reliable D call. With 5 bases removed from V and 4 bases from J, the gap between germline ends came to 13 bases. The germline gives CDR1 ENHRY, CDR2 SYGVKD. The CDR3 runs to 14 residues.

There are many counts of this clonotype. CDR3 sequence (DNA): TGCGCCAGCAGTGAAGGGCGGGACACCGGGGAGCTGTTTTTT. This sequence encodes CASSEGRDTGELFF. The chain combines TRBV10-1 with TRBJ2-2; possibly TRBD2 for D (5 bases). V was pared by 3 bases and J by 3 bases, with 8 bases between. CDR1 is WNHNN and CDR2 is SYGVQD in the germline V gene (reference sequence). The CDR3 spans 14 residues.

Notes on this clonotype: A much larger clone differs from this one at a single base, so this may be a read error. This chain connects TRBV10-3 to TRBJ1-1, with D possibly being TRBD1 (6 bases). The germline CDR1 and CDR2 sequences are ENHRY and SYGVKD. The CDR3 runs to 13 residues. DNA for the CDR3: TGTGTCATCGGAACAGGGTGGGACACTGAAGCTTTCTTT. Its protein is CVIGTGWDTEAFF.

In its sample, this clonotype was seen many times. The V call is TRBV19, the J call TRBJ1-5; a weak D match, TRBD1 (6 bases). Trimming stripped 6 bases from V and 7 bases from J, with 16 bases between. The CDR3 loop spans 14 amino acids. In germline, CDR1 is LNHDA, CDR2 SQIVND (reference sequence). This CDR3 is CASSAWGGRQPQHF. CDR3 sequence (DNA): TGTGCCAGTAGCGCATGGGGGGGCCGACAGCCCCAGCATTTT.

In this sample, this clonotype turned up a few times. The rearrangement joins TRBV3-1 to TRBJ1-2, with 7 bases matching TRBD1. After removal of 4 bases from V and 6 bases from J, the junction contained 5 bases not matched to a gene. The germline CDR1 and CDR2 sequences are LGHDT and YNNKEL (reference sequence). The CDR3 runs to 13 residues. The CDR3 spells CASSRLGGNGYTF. CDR3 sequence (DNA): TGTGCCAGCAGCCGCTTAGGGGGCAATGGCTACACCTTC.

Many counts were recorded for this clonotype. The V and J genes are TRBV7-9 and TRBJ2-3; no definite D call. The germline V and J ends were trimmed by 1 base and 6 bases, with 2 bases remaining between them. From germline, CDR1 is SEHNR and CDR2 FQNEAQ (reference sequence). The CDR3 extends over 11 amino acids. CDR3 residues: CASSLDDTQYF. In nucleotides, the CDR3 is TGTGCCAGCAGCTTAGACGATACGCAGTATTTT.